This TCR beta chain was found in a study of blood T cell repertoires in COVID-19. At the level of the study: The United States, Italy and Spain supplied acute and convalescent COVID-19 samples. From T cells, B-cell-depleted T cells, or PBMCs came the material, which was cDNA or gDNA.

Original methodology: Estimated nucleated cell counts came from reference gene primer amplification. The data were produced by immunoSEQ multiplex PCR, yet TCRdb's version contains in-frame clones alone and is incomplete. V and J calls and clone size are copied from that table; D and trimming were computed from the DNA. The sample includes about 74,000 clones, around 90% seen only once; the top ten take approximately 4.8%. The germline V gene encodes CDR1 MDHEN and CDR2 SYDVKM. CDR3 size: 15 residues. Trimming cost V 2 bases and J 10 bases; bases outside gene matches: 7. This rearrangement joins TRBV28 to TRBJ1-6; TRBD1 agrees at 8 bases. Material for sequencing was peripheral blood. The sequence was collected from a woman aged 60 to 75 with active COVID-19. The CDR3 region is CASSLQGARHSPLHF. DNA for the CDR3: TGTGCCAGCAGTTTACAGGGGGCGCGTCACTCACCCCTCCACTTT.